What follows are 14 T cell receptor beta chains derived from one specimen sequenced in a study of blood T cell repertoires in COVID-19. Assay: immunoSEQ multiplex PCR; the TCRdb copy retains only in-frame clones and omits some. The sample consists of around 270,000 clones, roughly 89% of them appearing once. The sequenced sample was peripheral blood. The receptors originated from a man aged 35 to 55 with acute or convalescent COVID-19.

This clone was found a few times. The genes are TRBV2 and TRBJ2-5; D might be TRBD1 (6 bases). The germline V and J ends were trimmed by 9 bases and 0 bases, with 8 bases remaining between them. The CDR3 sequence is 12 residues long. Germline values: CDR1 SNHLY, CDR2 FYNNEI. The CDR3 DNA sequence: TGTGCCAGTAGGACAGACCAAGAGACCCAGTACTTC. Protein sequence: CASRTDQETQYF.

This chain uses TRBV19 with TRBJ2-3, with 11 bases aligning to TRBD2. CDR1 is LNHDA and CDR2 is SQIVND in the germline V gene (reference sequence). The CDR3 is 15 amino acids. Unmatched junction bases numbered 3, after V lost 6 bases and J lost 1 base. CDR3 amino acids: CASSVLAGGTDTQYF. The CDR3 nucleotides read TGTGCCAGTAGCGTACTAGCGGGGGGCACAGATACGCAGTATTTT.

This clone was recorded a few times. CDR3 loop: CASSPGQGSTEAFF. DNA of the CDR3: TGCGCCAGCAGCCCAGGACAGGGATCCACTGAAGCTTTCTTT. The rearrangement links TRBV5-1 to TRBJ1-1; 8 bases are shared with TRBD1. This CDR3 is built from 14 residues. The V gene end was trimmed by 4 bases and the J gene end by 4 bases; junction bases not matched to a gene: 6. Per the germline V gene, CDR1 is SGHRS and CDR2 is YFSETQ.

The chain combines TRBV3-1 (or the pseudogene TRBV3-2) with TRBJ2-1; tentative D call: TRBD1 (6 bases). CDR3 length equals 15 residues. Per germline, CDR1 LGHDT and CDR2 YNNKEL (reference sequence). Trimming stripped 4 bases from V and 2 bases from J, with 12 bases between. CDR3 residues: CASSPNREPYNEQFF. CDR3 DNA sequence: TGTGCCAGCAGCCCTAACAGGGAGCCCTACAATGAGCAGTTCTTC.

V and J are TRBV5-1 and TRBJ1-6; 9 bases line up with TRBD1. The CDR3 length is 16 residues. With 3 bases clipped from V and 7 bases from J, the junction kept 8 bases outside the gene matches. Germline V gene sequence: CDR1 SGHRS, CDR2 YFSETQ. The CDR3 protein is CASSSGQGRMNSPLHF. In DNA, the CDR3 is TGCGCCAGCAGCTCGGGACAGGGAAGAATGAATTCACCCCTCCACTTT. Together with reference TRBV5-1 and TRBJ1-6, the CDR3 gives the full variable domain: KAGVTQTPRYLIKTRGQQVTLSCSPISGHRSVSWYQQTPGQGLQFLFEYFSETQRNKGNFPGRFSGRQFSNSRSEMNVSTLELGDSALYLCASSSGQGRMNSPLHFGNGTRLTVT.

The chain links TRBV14 to TRBJ1-1; 8 bases are shared with TRBD1. The CDR3 covers 17 residues. The V gene end was trimmed by 1 base and the J gene end by 3 bases; junction bases not matched to a gene: 10. Germline V lookup: CDR1 SGHDN, CDR2 FVKESK. The CDR3 protein is CASSQGAGTGIDTEAFF. CDR3 nucleotide sequence: TGTGCCAGCAGCCAAGGTGCCGGGACAGGAATCGACACTGAAGCTTTCTTT. The full variable domain, its missing parts supplied by reference TRBV14 and TRBJ1-1, is EAGVTQFPSHSVIEKGQTVTLRCDPISGHDNLYWYRRVMGKEIKFLLHFVKESKQDESGMPNNRFLAERTGGTYSTLKVQPAELEDSGVYFCASSQGAGTGIDTEAFFGQGTRLTVV.

This chain uses TRBV4-1 with TRBJ2-2; D unclear. CDR3 length: 14 residues. V gave up 0 bases and J gave up 3 bases, with 5 bases separating them. The V gene's germline CDR1 is MGHRA and CDR2 YSYEKL. As DNA, the CDR3 is TGCGCCAGCAGCCAAGATCCATACACCGGGGAGCTGTTTTTT. Translation gives CASSQDPYTGELFF.

In DNA, the CDR3 is TGCGCCAGCACCCAGCAGGGGGTAGACACTGAAGCTTTCTTT. Protein product: CASTQQGVDTEAFF. This chain joins TRBV5-1 and TRBJ1-1; TRBD1 matches 7 bases. The CDR3 runs 14 residues. V trimming: 6 bases; J trimming: 3 bases; junction bases outside the gene matches: 8. Germline V gene sequence: CDR1 SGHRS, CDR2 YFSETQ.

The CDR3 DNA sequence: TGTGCCAGCAGTGGGGGACAGAACCGTGGCTACACCTTC. It is translated as CASSGGQNRGYTF. The gene calls are TRBV2 and TRBJ1-2; 7 bases align to TRBD1. The length of the CDR3 is 13 residues. V was clipped by 4 bases and J by 7 bases; unmatched bases: 6. In germline, CDR1 is SNHLY, CDR2 FYNNEI.

This chain uses TRBV9 with TRBJ1-2; D call uncertain. The CDR3 loop spans 14 amino acids. V was clipped by 0 bases and J by 4 bases, with 10 bases between them. The V gene's germline CDR1 is SGDLS and CDR2 YYNGEE. In DNA, the CDR3 is TGTGCCAGCAGCGTAGACAGTTTCTCCTATGGCTACACCTTC. Translated: CASSVDSFSYGYTF.

This chain's CDR3 is CASLAGQNTGELFF. The CDR3 DNA follows: TGTGCCAGTTTAGCGGGGCAGAACACCGGGGAGCTGTTTTTT. This chain uses TRBV2 with TRBJ2-2, with TRBD2 matching over 8 bases. CDR3 length equals 14 residues. Trimming at V came to 9 bases and at J to 1 base, leaving 4 bases not matched to a gene. Germline V gene lookup returns CDR1 SNHLY and CDR2 FYNNEI.

The chain couples TRBV3-1 (or the pseudogene TRBV3-2) to TRBJ2-1, with a possible D match to TRBD2 (7 bases). The CDR3 extends over 16 amino acids. Germline V gene sequence: CDR1 LGHDT, CDR2 YNNKEL (reference sequence). Trimming took 3 bases from V and 4 from J, leaving 16 bases between them. CDR3 DNA sequence: TGTGCCAGCAGCCATCTTGGGGGGGGCCGATACAATGAGCAGTTCTTC. Translation: CASSHLGGGRYNEQFF.

The rearrangement links TRBV5-1 to TRBJ1-5; D is perhaps TRBD1 (5 bases). The ends were cut back, 3 bases at V and 0 bases at J, with 13 bases in the middle. This CDR3 has 16 amino acids. Germline assignment: CDR1 SGHRS and CDR2 YFSETQ. Written as DNA, the CDR3 is TGCGCCAGCAGCTCGGGGCCGGGAGCTAGCAATCAGCCCCAGCATTTT. Protein: CASSSGPGASNQPQHF. Full variable domain (missing parts from reference TRBV5-1 and TRBJ1-5): KAGVTQTPRYLIKTRGQQVTLSCSPISGHRSVSWYQQTPGQGLQFLFEYFSETQRNKGNFPGRFSGRQFSNSRSEMNVSTLELGDSALYLCASSSGPGASNQPQHFGDGTRLSIL.

The chain is built from TRBV3-1 (or the pseudogene TRBV3-2) and TRBJ2-1; the D gene is possibly TRBD1 (5 bases). Germline lookup yields CDR1 LGHDT and CDR2 YNNKEL (reference sequence). Trimming left V 1 base short and J 1 base short, with 5 bases between. This CDR3 spans 14 amino acids. DNA of the CDR3: TGTGCCAGCAGCCAAGGACAGTCCTACAATGAGCAGTTCTTC. It is translated as CASSQGQSYNEQFF.